This entry is about one T cell receptor beta chain. How the authors handled the data: Nucleated cell number was recorded as an estimate derived from reference gene primer amplification. Clones were read by immunoSEQ multiplex PCR, and TCRdb kept only the in-frame ones, dropping some. D and trimming come from the DNA, and the V and J calls and clone size come from that table. The sample has 150,000 or so clones, more than 65% seen once. These data belong to a study of blood T cell repertoires in COVID-19. Study details: The samples span acute and convalescent COVID-19 from the United States, Italy and Spain. T cells, B-cell-depleted T cells, or PBMCs supplied cDNA or gDNA.

The junction had 14 bases not matched to a gene; V was cut back by 4 bases and J by 4 bases. This CDR3 comprises 17 residues. Germline-derived CDR1 and CDR2 are PRHDT and FYEKMQ (reference sequence). This chain uses TRBV13 with TRBJ2-3; the match to TRBD2 covers 7 bases. The TCR originated in a woman aged 45-65 years with acute or convalescent COVID-19. Sequenced material: peripheral blood. The CDR3 nucleotides are TGTGCCAGCAGCTCAATGGAAGGGAGGGCTTTTGCAGATACGCAGTATTTT. Translating it yields CASSSMEGRAFADTQYF.